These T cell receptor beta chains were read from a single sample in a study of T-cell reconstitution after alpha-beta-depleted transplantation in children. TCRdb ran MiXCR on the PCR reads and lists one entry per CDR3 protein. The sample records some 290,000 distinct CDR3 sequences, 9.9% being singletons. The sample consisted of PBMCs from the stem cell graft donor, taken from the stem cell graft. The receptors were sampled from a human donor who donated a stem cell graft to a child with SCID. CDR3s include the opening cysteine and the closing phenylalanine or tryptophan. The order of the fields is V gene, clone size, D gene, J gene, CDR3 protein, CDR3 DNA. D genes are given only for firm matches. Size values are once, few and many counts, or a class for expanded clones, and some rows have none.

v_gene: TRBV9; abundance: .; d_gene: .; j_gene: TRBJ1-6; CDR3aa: CASSVGHPYNSPLHF; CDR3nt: TGTGCCAGCAGCGTAGGACACCCCTATAATTCACCCCTCCACTTT
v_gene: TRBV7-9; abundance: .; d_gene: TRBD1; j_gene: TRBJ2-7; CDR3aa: CASSSDRDRGPYEQYF; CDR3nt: TGTGCCAGCAGCTCCGACCGGGACAGGGGACCCTACGAGCAGTACTTC
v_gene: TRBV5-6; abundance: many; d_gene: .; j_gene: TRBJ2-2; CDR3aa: CASSLAVAGELFF; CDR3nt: TGTGCCAGCAGCTTGGCCGTTGCCGGGGAGCTGTTTTTT
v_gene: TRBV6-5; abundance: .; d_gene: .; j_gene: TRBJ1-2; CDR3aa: CASSSSRRRDANYGYTF; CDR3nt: TGTGCCAGCAGCTCCTCGCGGCGCCGGGATGCTAACTATGGCTACACCTTC
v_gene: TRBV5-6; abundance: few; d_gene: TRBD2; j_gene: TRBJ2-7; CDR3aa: CASSLRLSSGGDEQYF; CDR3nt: TGTGCCAGCAGTTTGCGGTTGAGTAGCGGGGGTGACGAGCAGTACTTC
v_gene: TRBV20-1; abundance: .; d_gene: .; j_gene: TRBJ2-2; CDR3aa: CSAPRGGQPGELFF; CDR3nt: TGCAGTGCCCCAAGGGGGGGGCAACCCGGGGAGCTGTTTTTT
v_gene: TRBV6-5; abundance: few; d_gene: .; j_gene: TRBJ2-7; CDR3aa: CASSYDSGGRGNSYEQYF; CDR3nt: TGTGCCAGCAGTTACGACTCGGGGGGCAGGGGAAACTCCTACGAGCAGTACTTC
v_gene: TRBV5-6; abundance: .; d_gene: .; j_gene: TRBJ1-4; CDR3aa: CASSLAGGNNEKLFF; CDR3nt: TGTGCCAGCAGCTTGGCTGGCGGAAATAATGAAAAACTGTTTTTT
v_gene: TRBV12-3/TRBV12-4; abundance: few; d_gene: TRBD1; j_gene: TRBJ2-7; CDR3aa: CASTSGQGGEQYF; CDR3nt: TGTGCCAGCACCTCGGGACAGGGAGGTGAGCAGTACTTC
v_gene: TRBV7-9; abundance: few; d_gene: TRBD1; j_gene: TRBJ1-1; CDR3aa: CASSAFGTANTEAFF; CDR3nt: TGTGCCAGCAGCGCGTTCGGGACAGCGAACACTGAAGCTTTCTTT
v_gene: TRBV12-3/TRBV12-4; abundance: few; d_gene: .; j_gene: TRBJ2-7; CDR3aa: CASSPPGRNEQYF; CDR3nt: TGTGCCAGCAGTCCCCCCGGAAGGAACGAGCAGTACTTC
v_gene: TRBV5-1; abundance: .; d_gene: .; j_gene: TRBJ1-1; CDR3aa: CATRGLNTEAFF; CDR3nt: TGCGCCACCCGGGGACTGAACACTGAAGCTTTCTTT
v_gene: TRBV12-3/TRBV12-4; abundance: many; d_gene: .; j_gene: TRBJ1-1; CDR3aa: CASSLLRNTEAFF; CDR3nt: TGTGCCAGCAGTTTATTAAGGAACACTGAAGCTTTCTTT
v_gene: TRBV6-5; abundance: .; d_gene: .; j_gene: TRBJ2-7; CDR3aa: CASSYSAGTFYEQYF; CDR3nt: TGTGCCAGCAGTTACTCTGCCGGGACTTTCTACGAGCAGTACTTC
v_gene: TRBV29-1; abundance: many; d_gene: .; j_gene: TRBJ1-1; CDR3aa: CSGMTENTEAFF; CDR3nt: TGCAGCGGCATGACGGAGAACACTGAAGCTTTCTTT
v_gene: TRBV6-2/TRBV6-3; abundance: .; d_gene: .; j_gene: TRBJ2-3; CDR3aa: CASSYSRFATDTQYF; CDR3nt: TGTGCCAGCAGTTACTCGAGGTTTGCCACAGATACGCAGTATTTT
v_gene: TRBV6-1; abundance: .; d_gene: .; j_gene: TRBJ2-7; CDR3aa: CASSRKRTYEQYF; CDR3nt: TGTGCCAGCAGTAGAAAACGGACATACGAGCAGTACTTC
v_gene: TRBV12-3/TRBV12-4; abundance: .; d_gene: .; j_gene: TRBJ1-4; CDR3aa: CASSLGQLINEKLFF; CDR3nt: TGTGCCAGCAGTTTAGGCCAGCTGATTAATGAAAAACTGTTTTTT
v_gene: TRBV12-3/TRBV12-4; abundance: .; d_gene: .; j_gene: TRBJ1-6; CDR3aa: CASSFGTEKPNSPLHF; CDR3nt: TGTGCCAGCAGTTTTGGGACGGAGAAACCTAATTCACCCCTCCACTTT
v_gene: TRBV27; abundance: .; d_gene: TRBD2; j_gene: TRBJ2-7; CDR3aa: CASSLGGSHEQYF; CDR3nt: TGTGCCAGCAGCTTGGGCGGGAGCCACGAGCAGTACTTC
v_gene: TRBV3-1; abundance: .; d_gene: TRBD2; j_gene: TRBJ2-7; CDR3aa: CASSPLGGVYEQYF; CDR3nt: TGTGCCAGCAGCCCCCTCGGGGGGGTCTACGAGCAGTACTTC
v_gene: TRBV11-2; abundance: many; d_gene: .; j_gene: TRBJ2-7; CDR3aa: CASSLMWGSYEQYF; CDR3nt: TGTGCCAGCAGCTTAATGTGGGGGAGCTACGAGCAGTACTTC
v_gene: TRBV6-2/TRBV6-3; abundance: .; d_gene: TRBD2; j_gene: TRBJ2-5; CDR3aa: CASSTTSGGTETQYF; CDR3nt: TGTGCCAGCAGTACCACTAGCGGGGGGACGGAGACCCAGTACTTC
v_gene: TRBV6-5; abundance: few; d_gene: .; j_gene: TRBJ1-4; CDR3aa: CASSRGGPSAFF; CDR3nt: TGTGCCAGCAGTAGAGGGGGGCCCTCGGCGTTTTTT
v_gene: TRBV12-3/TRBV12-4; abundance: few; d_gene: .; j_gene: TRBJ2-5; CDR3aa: CAISRGGSSQETQYF; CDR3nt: TGTGCCATCTCGAGAGGGGGGAGCTCCCAAGAGACCCAGTACTTC
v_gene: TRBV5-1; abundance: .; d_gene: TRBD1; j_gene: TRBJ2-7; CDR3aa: CASSLAGSLGQVGYEQYF; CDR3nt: TGCGCCAGCAGCCTCGCCGGCTCCCTGGGACAGGTTGGCTACGAGCAGTACTTC
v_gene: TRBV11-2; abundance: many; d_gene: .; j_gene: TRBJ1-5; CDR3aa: CASSLGTISDSNQPQHF; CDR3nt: TGTGCCAGCAGCTTAGGGACCATTTCCGATAGCAATCAGCCCCAGCATTTT
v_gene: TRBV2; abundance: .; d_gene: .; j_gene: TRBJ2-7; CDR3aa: CASSEDGYEQYF; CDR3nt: TGTGCCAGCAGTGAAGACGGCTACGAGCAGTACTTC
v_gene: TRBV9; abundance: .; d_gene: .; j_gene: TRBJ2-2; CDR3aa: CVSCAQAEWTELNTGELFF; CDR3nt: TGTGTCAGCTGCGCGCAAGCCGAGTGGACAGAACTTAACACCGGGGAGCTGTTTTTT
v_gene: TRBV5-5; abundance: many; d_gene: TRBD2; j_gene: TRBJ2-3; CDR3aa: CASSLVSSGSTDTQYF; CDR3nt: TGTGCCAGCAGCTTGGTCTCTAGCGGTTCCACAGATACGCAGTATTTT
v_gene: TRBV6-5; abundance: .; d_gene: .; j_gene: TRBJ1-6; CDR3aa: CASSLMAAPDSYNSPLHF; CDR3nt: TGTGCCAGCAGTTTAATGGCAGCTCCAGACTCCTATAATTCACCCCTCCACTTT
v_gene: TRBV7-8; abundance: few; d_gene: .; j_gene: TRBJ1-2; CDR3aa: CASSPTGTSRRTF; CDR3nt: TGTGCCAGCAGCCCCACCGGGACATCCCGTCGCACCTTC
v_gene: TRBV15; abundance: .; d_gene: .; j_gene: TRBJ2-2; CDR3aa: CATSSIGRRENTGELFF; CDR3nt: TGTGCCACCAGCAGTATAGGTAGGAGAGAGAACACCGGGGAGCTGTTTTTT
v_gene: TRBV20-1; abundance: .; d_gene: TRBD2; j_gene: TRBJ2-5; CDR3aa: CSAGTNQETQYF; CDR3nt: TGCAGTGCCGGGACTAATCAAGAGACCCAGTACTTC
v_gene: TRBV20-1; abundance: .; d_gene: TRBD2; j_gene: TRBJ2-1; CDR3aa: CSAIGRGAYNEQFF; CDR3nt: TGCAGTGCTATTGGGCGGGGGGCGTACAATGAGCAGTTCTTC
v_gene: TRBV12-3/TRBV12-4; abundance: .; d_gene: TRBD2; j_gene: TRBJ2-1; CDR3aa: CASSTGWGGPSYNEQFF; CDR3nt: TGTGCCAGCAGTACGGGGTGGGGGGGACCCTCCTACAATGAGCAGTTCTTC
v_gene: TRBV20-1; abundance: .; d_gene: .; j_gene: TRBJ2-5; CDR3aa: CSARRVWDWETQYF; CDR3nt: TGCAGTGCTAGAAGAGTGTGGGACTGGGAGACCCAGTACTTC
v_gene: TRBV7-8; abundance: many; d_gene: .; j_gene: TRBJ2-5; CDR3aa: CASSSQAVQEETQYF; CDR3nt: TGTGCCAGCAGCTCCCAGGCCGTACAAGAAGAGACCCAGTACTTC
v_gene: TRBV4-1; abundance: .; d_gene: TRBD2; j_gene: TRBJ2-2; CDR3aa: CASSQRGGADTGELFF; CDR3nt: TGCGCCAGCAGCCAAAGGGGAGGGGCGGACACCGGGGAGCTGTTTTTT
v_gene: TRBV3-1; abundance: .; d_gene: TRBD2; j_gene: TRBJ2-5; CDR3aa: CASSHGTSGGARKTQYF; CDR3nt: TGTGCCAGCAGCCACGGGACTAGCGGGGGGGCACGAAAGACCCAGTACTTC
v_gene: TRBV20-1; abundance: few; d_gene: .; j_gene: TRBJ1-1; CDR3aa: CSARGRSNTEAFF; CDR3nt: TGCAGTGCTAGAGGTAGGAGTAACACTGAAGCTTTCTTT
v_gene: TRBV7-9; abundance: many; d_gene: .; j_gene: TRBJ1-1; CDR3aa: CASTYLNTEAFF; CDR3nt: TGTGCCAGCACCTACCTTAACACTGAAGCTTTCTTT